The 20 T cell receptor beta chains reported below all come from one sample, sequenced in a study of cytomegalovirus exposure and HLA in healthy donors (dated by TCRdb to the late 2010s). The receptor library was made with the immunoSEQ multiplex PCR assay. For the multiplex PCR, a mixture combining 60 forward primers for TCR Vbeta segments and 13 reverse primers for TCR Jbeta segments was used. The table comes from immuneACCESS by way of TCRdb, which keeps in-frame sequences with V and J called. Part of the clones is missing from these tables; in studies checked, under half for an unresolved V gene and the rest for unknown reasons. The sample has approximately 100,000 clones on record. Of the sample, 15% is held by the ten largest clones. The sequenced material came from PBMCs. These receptors came from a man over 45 in good health and CMV-seropositive.

V and J are TRBV7-9 and TRBJ2-3; TRBD1 might be the D (6 bases). Germline V gives CDR1 SEHNR, CDR2 FQNEAQ (reference sequence). V dropped 5 bases and J dropped 4 bases, with 19 bases sitting between them. The CDR3 sequence is 16 residues long. DNA of the CDR3: TGTGCCAGCAGCCAGGGGCAGTCAACGGCCGCAGATACGCAGTATTTT. Protein product: CASSQGQSTAADTQYF.

The genes are TRBV29-1 and TRBJ2-7; TRBD2 matches 11 bases. In germline, CDR1 is SQVTM, CDR2 ANQGSEA. After removal of 4 bases from V and 7 bases from J, the junction contained 12 bases not matched to a gene. The CDR3 spans 15 residues. For the CDR3, the DNA is TGCAGCGTTGTTAGGCAGACTAGCGGGACGGGAGAGCAGTACTTC. Protein sequence: CSVVRQTSGTGEQYF.

This rearrangement joins TRBV4-2 to TRBJ2-1, with 9 positions matching TRBD1. The CDR3 is 17 amino acids. J lost 7 bases, V lost 2 bases, and 12 bases had no gene match. Germline V gene data show CDR1 as LGHNA and CDR2 as YNFKEQ. The CDR3 DNA reads as TGTGCCAGCAGCCAACCTCTCCGGGACAGGGCCGAGAATGAGCAGTTCTTC. Encoded protein: CASSQPLRDRAENEQFF.

The V call is TRBV6-5, the J call TRBJ2-5; no clear D. The CDR3 is made up of 11 amino acids. V shed 8 bases and J shed 6 bases, with 10 bases lying between them. Per germline, CDR1 MNHEY and CDR2 SVGAGI. CDR3: CASGARQTQYF. DNA of the CDR3: TGTGCCAGCGGAGCACGGCAGACCCAGTACTTC.

V gene TRBV6-5 combines with J gene TRBJ2-7, with TRBD1 matching over 11 bases. Germline V gene sequence: CDR1 MNHEY, CDR2 SVGAGI. Trimming removed 2 bases from V and 0 bases from J; junction bases left unmatched: 3. The CDR3 is made up of 16 amino acids. CDR3 region: CASSYAGTGGSYEQYF. DNA of the CDR3: TGTGCCAGCAGTTACGCCGGGACAGGGGGCTCCTACGAGCAGTACTTC.

The V gene is TRBV5-4, the J gene TRBJ2-4; D call uncertain. V was trimmed by 3 bases and J by 0 bases, leaving 10 bases between them. Germline V CDR1 and CDR2: SGHNT, YYREEE (reference sequence). The CDR3 spans 15 residues. The CDR3 loop reads CASSSTTGAKNIQYF. The CDR3 nucleotides are TGTGCCAGCAGCTCCACGACGGGAGCCAAAAACATTCAGTACTTC.

The J gene is TRBJ1-5, the V gene TRBV19, with 11 bases lining up with TRBD1. The germline V gene encodes CDR1 LNHDA and CDR2 SQIVND (reference sequence). CDR3 size: 16 residues. The junction had 7 bases not matched to a gene; V was cut back by 4 bases and J by 5 bases. Here the CDR3 reads CASSTQGQGAHQPQHF. The CDR3 coding sequence is TGTGCCAGTAGTACCCAAGGACAGGGGGCTCATCAGCCCCAGCATTTT.

This chain links TRBV5-4 with TRBJ1-1; D gene uncertain. The germline CDR1 and CDR2 sequences are SGHNT and YYREEE (reference sequence). This CDR3 contains 14 residues. Deletions cut 0 bases from V and 11 bases from J, with 17 bases between. CDR3 bases: TGTGCCAGCAGCTTGGAGTCGGTCGGGGTTGGCGCTTTCTTT. Translating it yields CASSLESVGVGAFF.

The chain combines TRBV11-2 with TRBJ2-5; D might be TRBD1 (5 bases). Trimming removed 3 bases at V and 2 bases at J, with 10 bases between. CDR3 size: 14 residues. Germline V gives CDR1 SGHAT, CDR2 FQNNGV. CDR3 sequence: CASSLGPLQETQYF. CDR3 bases: TGTGCCAGCAGCTTGGGGCCGCTTCAAGAGACCCAGTACTTC.

The gene calls are TRBV4-3 and TRBJ1-2, with D tentatively TRBD1 (6 bases). The germline V and J ends were trimmed by 0 bases and 6 bases, with 8 bases remaining between them. This CDR3 has 13 amino acids. Germline CDR1 LGHNA, CDR2 YSLEER. CDR3 DNA sequence: TGCGCCAGCAGCCAAGATGGACAGAATGGCTACACCTTC. Protein: CASSQDGQNGYTF.

V is TRBV5-4 and J is TRBJ1-1; 7 nucleotides agree with TRBD1. Losses at the gene ends were 3 bases for V and 0 bases for J; bases not matched to a gene: 5. Germline V gene lookup returns CDR1 SGHNT and CDR2 YYREEE (reference sequence). CDR3 length: 15 amino acids. The DNA for the CDR3 is TGTGCCAGCAGCTCGACAGGGTATATGAACACTGAAGCTTTCTTT. It is translated as CASSSTGYMNTEAFF.

The chain uses TRBV5-1 and TRBJ2-1, with 7 bases aligning to TRBD2. Trimming removed 5 bases from V and 7 bases from J; junction bases left unmatched: 9. CDR1 and CDR2 (germline): SGHRS, YFSETQ. This CDR3 has 14 amino acids. DNA of the CDR3: TGCGCCAGCAGAGTAGCGGGTTCGGAAAATGAGCAGTTCTTC. Encoded protein: CASRVAGSENEQFF. Complete variable domain (other parts from reference TRBV5-1 and TRBJ2-1): KAGVTQTPRYLIKTRGQQVTLSCSPISGHRSVSWYQQTPGQGLQFLFEYFSETQRNKGNFPGRFSGRQFSNSRSEMNVSTLELGDSALYLCASRVAGSENEQFFGPGTRLTVL.

The chain carries TRBV30 and TRBJ2-7; D remains ambiguous. The CDR3 loop spans 13 amino acids. V shed 3 bases and J shed 4 bases, with 13 bases lying between them. Germline V gene data show CDR1 as GTSNPN and CDR2 as SVGIG (reference sequence). The CDR3 DNA is TGTGCCTGGAGGCGATTGTCCCAATACGAGCAGTACTTC. This encodes CAWRRLSQYEQYF.

The chain is built from TRBV19 and TRBJ1-1; D is undetermined. From germline, CDR1 is LNHDA and CDR2 SQIVND (reference sequence). V shed 5 bases and J shed 1 base, with 14 bases lying between them. The CDR3 spans 15 residues. The CDR3 loop is CASSPSPQANTEAFF. The CDR3 DNA is TGTGCCAGTAGTCCGTCCCCGCAAGCGAACACTGAAGCTTTCTTT.

The chain has TRBV19 and TRBJ2-2; D perhaps matches TRBD2 (6 bases). The CDR3 sequence is 14 residues long. Trimming took 4 bases from V and 5 from J, leaving 11 bases between them. Germline CDR1 reads LNHDA; CDR2 reads SQIVND (reference sequence). Here the CDR3 reads CASSTQRGTGELFF. DNA of the CDR3: TGTGCCAGTAGTACACAACGGGGGACCGGGGAGCTGTTTTTT.

The V and J genes are TRBV7-9 and TRBJ2-5; 10 bases agree with TRBD2. The tail of the sequence fits TRBJ2-7 better, so the J call may be wrong. The CDR3 spans 15 residues. CDR1 and CDR2 (germline): SEHNR, FQNEAQ (reference sequence). CDR3: CASSHRSSGSYEQYF. The CDR3 DNA reads as TGTGCCAGCAGCCACCGGTCTAGCGGGAGTTACGAGCAGTACTTC.

The chain recombines TRBV4-3 with TRBJ2-1, with D perhaps TRBD1 (5 bases). From germline, CDR1 is LGHNA and CDR2 YSLEER. CDR3 size: 17 residues. The germline V and J ends were trimmed by 8 bases and 6 bases, with 26 bases remaining between them. Here the CDR3 DNA reads TGCGCCAGCTCAAAGGGGCCAGGCGGATATAGGGCCAATGAGCAGTTCTTC. Protein product: CASSKGPGGYRANEQFF.

The chain combines TRBV4-3 with TRBJ2-5; the D is unclear. Trimming left V 1 base short and J 5 bases short, with 8 bases between. The CDR3 has 13 residues. In germline, CDR1 is LGHNA, CDR2 YSLEER. CDR3 residues: CASSQGYGETQYF. DNA for the CDR3: TGCGCCAGCAGCCAAGGATACGGTGAGACCCAGTACTTC.

The gene calls are TRBV2 and TRBJ1-5, with 8 nucleotides matching TRBD1. V lost 6 bases to trimming and J lost 2 bases; unmatched junction nucleotides: 9. CDR3 length equals 16 residues. Germline loops: CDR1 SNHLY, CDR2 FYNNEI. CDR3 coding DNA: TGTGCCAGCAGCGCCGACAGGGGAGAAGGCAATCAGCCCCAGCATTTT. This sequence encodes CASSADRGEGNQPQHF. The full variable domain, with the rest looked up from reference TRBV2 and TRBJ1-5, is EPEVTQTPSHQVTQMGQEVILRCVPISNHLYFYWYRQILGQKVEFLVSFYNNEISEKSEIFDDQFSVERPDGSNFTLKIRSTKLEDSAMYFCASSADRGEGNQPQHFGDGTRLSIL.

V is TRBV6-5 and J is TRBJ2-3; 8 bases map to TRBD1. The ends lost 7 bases at V and 6 bases at J; junction bases unmatched: 9. This CDR3 comprises 14 residues. Germline lookup yields CDR1 MNHEY and CDR2 SVGAGI. CDR3 coding DNA: TGTGCCAGCACCAACGACAGGGGTAGGGATACGCAGTATTTT. Amino acid sequence: CASTNDRGRDTQYF.